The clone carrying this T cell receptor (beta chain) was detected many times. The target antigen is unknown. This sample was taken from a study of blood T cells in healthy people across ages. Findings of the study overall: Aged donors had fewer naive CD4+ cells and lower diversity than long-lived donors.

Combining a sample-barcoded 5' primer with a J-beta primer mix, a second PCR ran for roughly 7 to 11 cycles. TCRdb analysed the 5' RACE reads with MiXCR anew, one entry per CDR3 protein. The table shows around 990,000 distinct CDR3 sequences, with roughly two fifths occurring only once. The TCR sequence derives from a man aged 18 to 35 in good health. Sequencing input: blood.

The CDR3 sequence: CSVGREGNQPQHF. As DNA, the CDR3 is TGCAGCGTTGGGAGGGAAGGCAATCAGCCCCAGCATTTT. The chain uses TRBV29-1 and TRBJ1-5, with no clear D. Germline V gene lookup returns CDR1 SQVTM and CDR2 ANQGSEA. The length of the CDR3 is 13 residues. Trimming took 4 bases from V and 2 from J, leaving 9 bases between them.